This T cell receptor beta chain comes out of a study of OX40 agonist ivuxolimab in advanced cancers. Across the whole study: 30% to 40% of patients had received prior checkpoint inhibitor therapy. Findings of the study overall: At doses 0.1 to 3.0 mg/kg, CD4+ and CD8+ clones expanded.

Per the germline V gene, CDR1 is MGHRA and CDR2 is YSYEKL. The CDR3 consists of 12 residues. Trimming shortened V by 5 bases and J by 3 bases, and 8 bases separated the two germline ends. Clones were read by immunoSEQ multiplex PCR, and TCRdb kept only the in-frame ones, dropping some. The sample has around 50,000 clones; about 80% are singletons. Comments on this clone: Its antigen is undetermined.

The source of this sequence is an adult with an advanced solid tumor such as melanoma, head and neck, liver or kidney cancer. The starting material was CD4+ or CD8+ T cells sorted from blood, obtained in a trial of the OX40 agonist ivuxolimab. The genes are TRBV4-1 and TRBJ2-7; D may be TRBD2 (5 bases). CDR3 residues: CASSVGGYEQYF. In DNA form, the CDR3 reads TGCGCCAGCAGCGTCGGAGGCTACGAGCAGTACTTC.